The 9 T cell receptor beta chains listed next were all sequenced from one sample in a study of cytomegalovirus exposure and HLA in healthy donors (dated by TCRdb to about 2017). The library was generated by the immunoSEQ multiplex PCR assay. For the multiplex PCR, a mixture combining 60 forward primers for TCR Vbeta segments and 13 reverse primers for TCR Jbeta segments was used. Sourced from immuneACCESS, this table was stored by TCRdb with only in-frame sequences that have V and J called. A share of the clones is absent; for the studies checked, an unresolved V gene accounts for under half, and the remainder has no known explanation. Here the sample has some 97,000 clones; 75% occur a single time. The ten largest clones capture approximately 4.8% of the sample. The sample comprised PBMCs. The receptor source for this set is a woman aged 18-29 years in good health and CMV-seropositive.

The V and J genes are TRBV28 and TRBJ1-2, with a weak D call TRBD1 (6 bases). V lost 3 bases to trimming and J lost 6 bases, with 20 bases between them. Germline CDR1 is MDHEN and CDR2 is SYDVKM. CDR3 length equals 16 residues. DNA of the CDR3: TGTGCCAGCAGTTTGGCCCTGGCAGGGGAAGGAGATGGCTACACCTTC. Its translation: CASSLALAGEGDGYTF.

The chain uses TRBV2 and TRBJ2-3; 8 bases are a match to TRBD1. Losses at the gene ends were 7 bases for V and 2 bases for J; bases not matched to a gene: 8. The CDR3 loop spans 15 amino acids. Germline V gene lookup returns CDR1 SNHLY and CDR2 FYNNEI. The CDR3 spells CASKRQGPTTDTQYF. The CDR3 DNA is TGTGCCAGCAAAAGACAGGGGCCAACCACAGATACGCAGTATTTT.

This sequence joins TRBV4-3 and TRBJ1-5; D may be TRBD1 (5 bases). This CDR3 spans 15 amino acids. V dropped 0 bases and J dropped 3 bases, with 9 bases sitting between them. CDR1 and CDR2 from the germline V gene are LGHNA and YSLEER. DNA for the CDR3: TGCGCCAGCAGCCAAGAAAGGGGATCCAATCAGCCCCAGCATTTT. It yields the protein CASSQERGSNQPQHF.

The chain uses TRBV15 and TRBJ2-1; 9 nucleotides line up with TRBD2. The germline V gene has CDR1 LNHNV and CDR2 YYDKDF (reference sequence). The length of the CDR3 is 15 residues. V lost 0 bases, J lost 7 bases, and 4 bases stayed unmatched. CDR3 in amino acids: CATSREAGGSNEQFF. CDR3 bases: TGTGCCACCAGCAGAGAAGCGGGAGGCTCTAATGAGCAGTTCTTC.

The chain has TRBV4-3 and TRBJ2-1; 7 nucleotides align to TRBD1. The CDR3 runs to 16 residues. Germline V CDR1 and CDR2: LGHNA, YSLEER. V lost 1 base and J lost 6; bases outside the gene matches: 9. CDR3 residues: CASSQGMTGSGNEQFF. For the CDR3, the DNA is TGCGCCAGCAGCCAAGGGATGACAGGGTCGGGCAATGAGCAGTTCTTC.

The CDR3 sequence: CASSEVGLAGEMNTGELFF. CDR3 DNA: TGTGCCAGCAGCGAGGTGGGACTAGCGGGAGAGATGAACACCGGGGAGCTGTTTTTT. V gene TRBV7-3 combines with J gene TRBJ2-2, with 14 bases lining up with TRBD2. This CDR3 spans 19 amino acids. V lost 5 bases, J lost 1 base, and 9 bases stayed unmatched. Per the germline V gene, CDR1 is SGHTA and CDR2 is FQGTGA.

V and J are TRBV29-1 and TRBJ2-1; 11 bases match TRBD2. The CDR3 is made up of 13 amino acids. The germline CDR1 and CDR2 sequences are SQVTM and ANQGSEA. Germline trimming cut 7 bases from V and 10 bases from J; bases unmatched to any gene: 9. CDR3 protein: CSGVLAGAGEQFF. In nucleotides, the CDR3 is TGCAGCGGGGTACTAGCGGGAGCGGGGGAGCAGTTCTTC.

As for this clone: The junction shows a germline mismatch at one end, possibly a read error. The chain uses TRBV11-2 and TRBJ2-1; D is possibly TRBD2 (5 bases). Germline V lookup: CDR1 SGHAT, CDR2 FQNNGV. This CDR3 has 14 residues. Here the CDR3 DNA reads TGTGCCAGCACCCTACGGGGTAGCGTCAATGGGCAGTTCTTC. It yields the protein CASTLRGSVNGQFF.

CDR3: CASSRESPGELFF. In DNA, the CDR3 is TGTGCCAGCAGCCGCGAATCACCCGGGGAGCTGTTTTTT. The V call is TRBV5-6, the J call TRBJ2-2; no clear D gene. CDR3 size: 13 residues. V gave up 4 bases and J gave up 6 bases, with 10 bases separating them. Germline V CDR1 and CDR2: SGHDT, YYEEEE.